A selection of T cell receptor beta chains follows, all from one sample in a study of CD8+ T cells in alopecia areata. Clones were read by immunoSEQ multiplex PCR, and TCRdb kept only the in-frame ones, dropping some. The sample gives around 120,000 clones, less than 45% of which show up once; 3% to 3.5% is in the top ten. The sequencing sample was made of CD4+ T cells sorted from blood. The receptors originated from a human donor with alopecia areata. The CDR3 runs from the conserved cysteine through the conserved F or W. Each record gives: CDR3 DNA, CDR3 protein, D gene, J gene, clone size, V gene. A D gene is named only where the DNA matches it firmly. Clone size, where shown, is once, few, many, or a class for clones that have expanded.

CDR3 DNA: TGTGCCTGGAGCGGGCTAGCGTCGACTAATGAGCAGTTCTTC
CDR3 protein: CAWSGLASTNEQFF
D gene: .
J gene: TRBJ2-1
clone size: .
V gene: TRBV30

CDR3 DNA: TGCGCCAGCAGCTCAGAGCGTACGCAGTATTTT
CDR3 protein: CASSSERTQYF
D gene: .
J gene: TRBJ2-3
clone size: .
V gene: TRBV5-1

CDR3 DNA: TGCAGCGTTGGGTTGATTCGGGAGAGGAACTATGGCTACACCTTC
CDR3 protein: CSVGLIRERNYGYTF
D gene: .
J gene: TRBJ1-2
clone size: .
V gene: TRBV29-1

CDR3 DNA: TGTGCCAGCAGTTCCCGAAGGGGGGTCTTGTCATACGAGCAGTACTTC
CDR3 protein: CASSSRRGVLSYEQYF
D gene: .
J gene: TRBJ2-7
clone size: few
V gene: TRBV28

CDR3 DNA: TGCGCCAGCAGCCAAGTTGGCGGACTAACAGATACGCAGTATTTT
CDR3 protein: CASSQVGGLTDTQYF
D gene: .
J gene: TRBJ2-3
clone size: .
V gene: TRBV4-1

CDR3 DNA: TGTGCCAGCAGCCAGGGACAGGGGAGATTTTATGGCTACACCTTC
CDR3 protein: CASSQGQGRFYGYTF
D gene: TRBD1
J gene: TRBJ1-2
clone size: once
V gene: TRBV7-3

CDR3 DNA: TGTGCCAGCAGCACACAGGGAAACACTGAAGCTTTCTTT
CDR3 protein: CASSTQGNTEAFF
D gene: .
J gene: TRBJ1-1
clone size: .
V gene: TRBV7-3

CDR3 DNA: TGCAGCGGCACCGACAGCACTGAAGCTTTCTTT
CDR3 protein: CSGTDSTEAFF
D gene: .
J gene: TRBJ1-1
clone size: .
V gene: TRBV29-1

CDR3 DNA: TGCGCCAGCAGCCAACAGCCTAGCGGGGGCTACGAGCAGTACTTC
CDR3 protein: CASSQQPSGGYEQYF
D gene: TRBD2
J gene: TRBJ2-7
clone size: .
V gene: TRBV4-3

CDR3 DNA: TGCGCCAGCATGAGAGACAATGAGCAGTTCTTC
CDR3 protein: CASMRDNEQFF
D gene: .
J gene: TRBJ2-1
clone size: few
V gene: TRBV5-1

CDR3 DNA: TGTGCCAGCAGCCCTACGGGGAACGAGCAGTACTTC
CDR3 protein: CASSPTGNEQYF
D gene: .
J gene: TRBJ2-7
clone size: few
V gene: TRBV7-8

CDR3 DNA: TGTGCCACCAGCGGGCAGGGGCAGGGTGAAAAACTGTTTTTT
CDR3 protein: CATSGQGQGEKLFF
D gene: .
J gene: TRBJ1-4
clone size: .
V gene: TRBV15

CDR3 DNA: TGTGCCAGCAGCGTTTATGTTACCGGGGAGCTGTTTTTT
CDR3 protein: CASSVYVTGELFF
D gene: .
J gene: TRBJ2-2
clone size: .
V gene: TRBV9

CDR3 DNA: TGTGCCTGGAGTACGAGGGGGGACCAGCCCCAGCATTTT
CDR3 protein: CAWSTRGDQPQHF
D gene: .
J gene: TRBJ1-5
clone size: .
V gene: TRBV30

CDR3 DNA: TGTGCCAGTAGTATCCTCGTGCTCCCTGGGGCCAACGTCCTGACTTTC
CDR3 protein: CASSILVLPGANVLTF
D gene: .
J gene: TRBJ2-6
clone size: few
V gene: TRBV19

CDR3 DNA: TGTGCCACCCACAGGGGGGCCTACAATGAGCAGTTCTTC
CDR3 protein: CATHRGAYNEQFF
D gene: TRBD1
J gene: TRBJ2-1
clone size: few
V gene: TRBV28

CDR3 DNA: TGTGCCAGCAGCTTTGGGAAAGAGACCCAGTACTTC
CDR3 protein: CASSFGKETQYF
D gene: .
J gene: TRBJ2-5
clone size: .
V gene: TRBV7-9

CDR3 DNA: TGTGCCAGCAGCCAAGAAAGCGGGAGGGGGACAGATACGCAGTATTTT
CDR3 protein: CASSQESGRGTDTQYF
D gene: TRBD2
J gene: TRBJ2-3
clone size: few
V gene: TRBV14

CDR3 DNA: TGTGCCAGCAGGCAGGACAGGAACCAAGAGACCCAGTACTTC
CDR3 protein: CASRQDRNQETQYF
D gene: TRBD1
J gene: TRBJ2-5
clone size: .
V gene: TRBV2

CDR3 DNA: TGTGCCAGCTCACAGAGAGAGACCCAGTACTTC
CDR3 protein: CASSQRETQYF
D gene: .
J gene: TRBJ2-5
clone size: few
V gene: TRBV18

CDR3 DNA: TGTGCCACCAGCAGAGATTATCAGGAACACTCACCCCTCCACTTT
CDR3 protein: CATSRDYQEHSPLHF
D gene: .
J gene: TRBJ1-6
clone size: .
V gene: TRBV15

CDR3 DNA: TGCGCCAGCAGCTTGGCCATTGGAGAGACCCAGTACTTC
CDR3 protein: CASSLAIGETQYF
D gene: .
J gene: TRBJ2-5
clone size: .
V gene: TRBV5-1

CDR3 DNA: TGCGCCAGCAGCCAATTGACGGGAGGGCGATACAATGAGCAGTTCTTC
CDR3 protein: CASSQLTGGRYNEQFF
D gene: TRBD2
J gene: TRBJ2-1
clone size: .
V gene: TRBV4-3

CDR3 DNA: TGTGCCTGGAGTGTAGTTCTATGGGGCACCGACAACTATGGCTACACCTTC
CDR3 protein: CAWSVVLWGTDNYGYTF
D gene: .
J gene: TRBJ1-2
clone size: few
V gene: TRBV30

CDR3 DNA: TGCAGCGTGGAGAAGTCCGCTGCTGAGCAGTTCTTC
CDR3 protein: CSVEKSAAEQFF
D gene: .
J gene: TRBJ2-1
clone size: .
V gene: TRBV29-1

CDR3 DNA: TGTGCCAGCAGCACGGCGGTGAACACTGAAGCTTTCTTT
CDR3 protein: CASSTAVNTEAFF
D gene: .
J gene: TRBJ1-1
clone size: few
V gene: TRBV7-3

CDR3 DNA: TGCGCCAGCAGCACCCCGGGAGAAGATACGCAGTATTTT
CDR3 protein: CASSTPGEDTQYF
D gene: .
J gene: TRBJ2-3
clone size: .
V gene: TRBV5-1

CDR3 DNA: TGTGCCAGCAGAATAAACAGGGATGTGAGTCCCCTCCACTTT
CDR3 protein: CASRINRDVSPLHF
D gene: .
J gene: TRBJ1-6
clone size: .
V gene: TRBV27

CDR3 DNA: TGCAGCGTTCACCTAGACAGGGGGGTGTCCGAGCAGTACTTC
CDR3 protein: CSVHLDRGVSEQYF
D gene: TRBD1
J gene: TRBJ2-7
clone size: few
V gene: TRBV29-1

CDR3 DNA: TGCAGCGTTTTTAGGCGAGCCAAAAACATTCAGTACTTC
CDR3 protein: CSVFRRAKNIQYF
D gene: .
J gene: TRBJ2-4
clone size: .
V gene: TRBV29-1

CDR3 DNA: TGCGCCAGCAAAGTCGGCCCGAGCACTGAAGCTTTCTTT
CDR3 protein: CASKVGPSTEAFF
D gene: .
J gene: TRBJ1-1
clone size: few
V gene: TRBV23-1

CDR3 DNA: TGCAGCTCTCGGACAGACTCTAACTATGGCTACACCTTC
CDR3 protein: CSSRTDSNYGYTF
D gene: .
J gene: TRBJ1-2
clone size: .
V gene: TRBV29-1

CDR3 DNA: TGTGCCAGCAGTCCCCTGGGGCGACAACAAGAGACCCAGCACTTC
CDR3 protein: CASSPLGRQQETQHF
D gene: .
J gene: TRBJ2-5
clone size: .
V gene: TRBV28

CDR3 DNA: TGTGCCAGCAGTCGGGTCCAGACCTACGAGCAGTACTTC
CDR3 protein: CASSRVQTYEQYF
D gene: .
J gene: TRBJ2-7
clone size: .
V gene: TRBV7-2

CDR3 DNA: TGTGCCAGCAGCCTGGGGTTACAAGAGACCCAGTACTTC
CDR3 protein: CASSLGLQETQYF
D gene: .
J gene: TRBJ2-5
clone size: .
V gene: TRBV7-8

CDR3 DNA: TGCAGCGTTGAAGCCACTAATGAAAAACTGTTTTTT
CDR3 protein: CSVEATNEKLFF
D gene: .
J gene: TRBJ1-4
clone size: .
V gene: TRBV29-1

CDR3 DNA: TGTGCCAGCAGTGAATCAGGGTACGATGATGAGCAGTTCTTC
CDR3 protein: CASSESGYDDEQFF
D gene: .
J gene: TRBJ2-1
clone size: few
V gene: TRBV2

CDR3 DNA: TGTGCCAGCAGCCTCAAAGGAGAGACCCAGTACTTC
CDR3 protein: CASSLKGETQYF
D gene: .
J gene: TRBJ2-5
clone size: few
V gene: TRBV4-2

CDR3 DNA: TGTGCCAGCAGCTTAGAGGTCAGCTCCTACGAGCAGTACTTC
CDR3 protein: CASSLEVSSYEQYF
D gene: .
J gene: TRBJ2-7
clone size: few
V gene: TRBV7-2

CDR3 DNA: TGTGCCAGCAGACCGCAGGGGGCTAGATTAGATACGCAGTATTTT
CDR3 protein: CASRPQGARLDTQYF
D gene: TRBD1
J gene: TRBJ2-3
clone size: few
V gene: TRBV7-2

CDR3 DNA: TGCAGCGTAAGGACTAGCGGGGCCGGGGAGCTGTTTTTT
CDR3 protein: CSVRTSGAGELFF
D gene: TRBD2
J gene: TRBJ2-2
clone size: .
V gene: TRBV29-1

CDR3 DNA: TGCGCCAGCAGCTTGGAAGTTGATGGCTACACCTTC
CDR3 protein: CASSLEVDGYTF
D gene: .
J gene: TRBJ1-2
clone size: .
V gene: TRBV5-1

CDR3 DNA: TGTGCCAGCAGTGCCTTGATCATCCAAGAGACCCAGTACTTC
CDR3 protein: CASSALIIQETQYF
D gene: .
J gene: TRBJ2-5
clone size: .
V gene: TRBV2

CDR3 DNA: TGCAGCGTTAACACTGAAGCTTTCTTT
CDR3 protein: CSVNTEAFF
D gene: .
J gene: TRBJ1-1
clone size: .
V gene: TRBV29-1

CDR3 DNA: TGCAGTGCCGGACAGGGAGATGGCTACACCTTC
CDR3 protein: CSAGQGDGYTF
D gene: TRBD1
J gene: TRBJ1-2
clone size: .
V gene: TRBV20-1

CDR3 DNA: TGCGCCAGCAGCTTGGAAAGGGGCCCCACTGAAGCTTTCTTT
CDR3 protein: CASSLERGPTEAFF
D gene: .
J gene: TRBJ1-1
clone size: .
V gene: TRBV5-1

CDR3 DNA: TGTGCCACCAGCAGAGATCGCAGTGAGACCCAGTACTTC
CDR3 protein: CATSRDRSETQYF
D gene: .
J gene: TRBJ2-5
clone size: .
V gene: TRBV15